This paragraph covers one T cell receptor beta chain sequence. Antigen unknown. This sample was taken from a study of cytomegalovirus exposure and HLA in healthy donors. General study points: Near-uniform donor sequencing depth was presumed by presence/absence analyses. Using the classifier, cytomegalovirus status was reportedly diagnosed with high specificity and sensitivity.

The CDR3 is 15 amino acids. Use of 60 Vbeta and 13 Jbeta primers characterized the PCR. This table comes from immunoSEQ multiplex PCR, and its TCRdb copy is limited to in-frame clones, with some not included. Here the sample table reports over 60,000 clones. The source material was PBMCs. The clonotype originates from a female donor in good health and CMV-seropositive. The rearrangement joins TRBV21-1 to TRBJ2-2; the table's D call TRBD2 went unverified against the DNA. TRBV21-1 is termed a pseudogene. The CDR3 is CASSKRTPHTGELFF. CDR3 nucleotides: TGTGCCAGCAGCAAAAGAACTCCTCACACCGGGGAGCTGTTTTTT.